These T cell receptor beta chains were read from a single sample in a study of OX40 agonist ivuxolimab in advanced cancers. Here immunoSEQ multiplex PCR was the method, and the copy in TCRdb shows in-frame clones only, minus some. The sample carries some 30,000 clones, roughly nine tenths recorded once. The sample here was CD4+ or CD8+ T cells sorted from blood, taken in a trial of the OX40 agonist ivuxolimab. These receptors came from an adult with an advanced solid tumor such as melanoma, head and neck, liver or kidney cancer. Each CDR3 is given with its conserved first and last residue. The D gene is left open where the match is weak. Clone sizes are given selectively: once, few, many, or a class where the clone is expanded.

CDR3 DNA,CDR3 protein,D gene,V gene,J gene,clone size
TGTGCCAGCAGCCCGGGCGAACCAAGAAGTGAAAAACTGTTTTTT,CASSPGEPRSEKLFF,-,TRBV11-3,TRBJ1-4,-
TGTGCCAGCAGCTCCGCAGGTGGCACCGGGGAGCTGTTTTTT,CASSSAGGTGELFF,-,TRBV7-7,TRBJ2-2,once
TGTGCCAGTAGTGTCAGGGCAGATACGCAGTATTTT,CASSVRADTQYF,-,TRBV19,TRBJ2-3,-
TGTGCCAGCAGTCCCTCGGGCCTTTACGAGCAGTACTTC,CASSPSGLYEQYF,-,TRBV28,TRBJ2-7,few
TGTGCCAGTCTTCTAGGGAACAATCAGCCCCAGCATTTT,CASLLGNNQPQHF,-,TRBV6-1,TRBJ1-5,-
TGTGCCACCAGCAAAGGTGGAGGGAGCGGGGCCAACGTCCTGACTTTC,CATSKGGGSGANVLTF,-,TRBV15,TRBJ2-6,-
TGCGCCAGCAGCTTTGACTGGACCGCCTACGAGCAGTACTTC,CASSFDWTAYEQYF,-,TRBV5-1,TRBJ2-7,-
TGTGCCAGCAGTTCTCCTGGGGGGGGTACCTACGAGCAGTACTTC,CASSSPGGGTYEQYF,TRBD2,TRBV27,TRBJ2-7,-
TGTGCCAGCAGCTTAGCGGTGGGGAACTACGAGCAGTACTTC,CASSLAVGNYEQYF,-,TRBV7-7,TRBJ2-7,-
TGTGCCAGCAGTGCCCGGCGGGGGGCGGATCAGCCCCAGCATTTT,CASSARRGADQPQHF,-,TRBV6-1,TRBJ1-5,-
TGTGCCAGCAGTGATACCGGGGGGAAGCAGTTCTTC,CASSDTGGKQFF,TRBD2,TRBV6-4,TRBJ2-1,-
TGTGCCAGCAGTTTATGGGGACTAGCGGATACGCAGTATTTT,CASSLWGLADTQYF,TRBD2,TRBV27,TRBJ2-3,-
TGCGCCAGCAGCTTGCGAGGGTCCAGGGTCAATCAGCCCCAGCATTTT,CASSLRGSRVNQPQHF,-,TRBV5-1,TRBJ1-5,-
TGTGCCAGCAGTTTAACAGGCCTCAATCAGCCCCAGCATTTT,CASSLTGLNQPQHF,-,TRBV27,TRBJ1-5,once
TGTGCCAGCAGTGACTGGCTCATACAGGGGTCAAACCAAGAGACCCAGTACTTC,CASSDWLIQGSNQETQYF,TRBD1,TRBV6-4,TRBJ2-5,-
TGCGCCAGCAGCTTGGCGGGACAGGGTAGCGAGCAGTACTTC,CASSLAGQGSEQYF,TRBD1,TRBV5-1,TRBJ2-7,-
TGTGCCAGCAGCCCTACGCCCGGGGACAGGGGCAATGGCTACACCTTC,CASSPTPGDRGNGYTF,TRBD1,TRBV7-3,TRBJ1-2,-
TGTGCCAGTAGAAGAGAAGGAAGATTGGACGTTAGCTATGGCTACACCTTC,CASRREGRLDVSYGYTF,-,TRBV19,TRBJ1-2,-
TGCGCCAGCAGCCAGCCTATCACAGATACGCAGTATTTT,CASSQPITDTQYF,-,TRBV4-1,TRBJ2-3,-
TGTGCCAGCAGCGTCCTAGGGCAGCGGAACACTGAAGCTTTCTTT,CASSVLGQRNTEAFF,-,TRBV9,TRBJ1-1,-
TGTGCCAGCAGCTGGACCGGGACAGGGGGCTCCTACAATGAGCAGTTCTTC,CASSWTGTGGSYNEQFF,TRBD1,TRBV11-3,TRBJ2-1,-
TGTGCCAGCAGCTTGGATGGCGGGCCGAACACCGGGGAGCTGTTTTTT,CASSLDGGPNTGELFF,-,TRBV5-6,TRBJ2-2,-
TGTGCCAGCAGCTTAAAAGGGACTAGAGGAAGCACAGATACGCAGTATTTT,CASSLKGTRGSTDTQYF,TRBD2,TRBV7-3,TRBJ2-3,-
TGTGCCAGCAGTCCTACAGGGGCAATCACAGATACGCAGTATTTT,CASSPTGAITDTQYF,TRBD1,TRBV6-1,TRBJ2-3,-
TGTGCCAGCAGCTTGGGACCTCGGAACACTGAAGCTTTCTTT,CASSLGPRNTEAFF,-,TRBV7-6,TRBJ1-1,few
TGTGCCAGCAGCCCGCGACAGGGGGCGAATGAAGCTTTCTTT,CASSPRQGANEAFF,TRBD1,TRBV9,TRBJ1-1,few
TGCGCCAGCAGCTCCCCGAATTCACCCCTCCACTTT,CASSSPNSPLHF,-,TRBV5-1,TRBJ1-6,-
TGTGCCAGTAGTATAGCGGGGGGCAGTACGTACAATGAGCAGTTCTTC,CASSIAGGSTYNEQFF,-,TRBV19,TRBJ2-1,-
TGTGCCAGCAGCTTAGCCCCAAGGGCAGGCGAGCAGTACTTC,CASSLAPRAGEQYF,-,TRBV7-2,TRBJ2-7,-
TGCGCCATCAATAGGGAACTAGCGGGATCCTACAATGAGCAGTTCTTC,CAINRELAGSYNEQFF,TRBD2,TRBV10-3,TRBJ2-1,once
TGCGCCAGCAGCTTGGCCAGAGGTGGGGGGGCCCAGGATGAGCAGTTCTTC,CASSLARGGGAQDEQFF,-,TRBV5-1,TRBJ2-1,-
TGTGCCAGTAGTAATGAGGCGGGAGGACGCTACGAGCAGTACTTC,CASSNEAGGRYEQYF,TRBD2,TRBV19,TRBJ2-7,-
TGTGCCTTGGGACAGGGGGGAATGGGAAACTCTGAGCAGTACTTC,CALGQGGMGNSEQYF,TRBD1,TRBV10-3,TRBJ2-7,-
TGTGCCAGCAGCCGACAGGGGCGGGATTCACCCCTCCACTTT,CASSRQGRDSPLHF,TRBD1,TRBV6-5,TRBJ1-6,-
TGTGCCAGCAGCTTAGTTGAGGAAGCTTTCTTT,CASSLVEEAFF,-,TRBV7-9,TRBJ1-1,-
TGTGCCAGCAGTGAAGCTGGCGGCTCTGGAAGCACCATATATTTT,CASSEAGGSGSTIYF,-,TRBV6-1,TRBJ1-3,-
TGTGCCAGCTCACCGAGCATACAGGGGGGGACATTAGCCAAAAACATTCAGTACTTC,CASSPSIQGGTLAKNIQYF,-,TRBV18,TRBJ2-4,-
TGTGCCAGCAGCGTGCCGACTAGCGGGAGGGGGGAGCAGTACTTC,CASSVPTSGRGEQYF,TRBD2,TRBV5-4,TRBJ2-7,-
TGTGCCAGCAAGCCAATCATGGCCGGCACTGAAGCTTTCTTT,CASKPIMAGTEAFF,-,TRBV6-5,TRBJ1-1,-
TGTGCCAGCAGCGTAGGGTCGACCACTAACTATGGCTACACCTTC,CASSVGSTTNYGYTF,-,TRBV9,TRBJ1-2,-
TGCGCCAGCAGCTTGGAAGGTCTCGGCAGGACGGGGTTAAGGGCCGGGGAGCTGTTTTTT,CASSLEGLGRTGLRAGELFF,-,TRBV5-1,TRBJ2-2,-
TGTGCCAGCAGTTTGCCTCGACAGAGGAACACTGAAGCTTTCTTT,CASSLPRQRNTEAFF,-,TRBV28,TRBJ1-1,once
TGTGCCAGCAGTCAGCACGGGGGCAATCAGCCCCAGCATTTT,CASSQHGGNQPQHF,-,TRBV28,TRBJ1-5,-
TGCGCCAGCAGCTACGACGGGACAGCTTATAATGAAAAACTGTTTTTT,CASSYDGTAYNEKLFF,TRBD1,TRBV5-1,TRBJ1-4,-
TGTGCCAGCAGCTCAGTCGCTGGGCGGGGAACGGAGACCCAGTACTTC,CASSSVAGRGTETQYF,-,TRBV7-2,TRBJ2-5,-
TGCGCCAGCAGCTTGGTTGGGGTTAGCACAGATACGCAGTATTTT,CASSLVGVSTDTQYF,-,TRBV5-1,TRBJ2-3,-
TGCGCCATCTCGACAGGGGGACTGAACACTGAAGCTTTCTTT,CAISTGGLNTEAFF,TRBD1,TRBV10-2,TRBJ1-1,-
TGTGCCAGCAGCGACCGGACAGGGGTTGGGAACACTGAAGCTTTCTTT,CASSDRTGVGNTEAFF,TRBD1,TRBV9,TRBJ1-1,-
TGTGCCAGCAGCAAAGCCGGGACAGGGTTTTACGAGCAGTACTTC,CASSKAGTGFYEQYF,TRBD1,TRBV27,TRBJ2-7,-
TGTGCCAGCAGCTACGACCTCAGTGATGAAAAACTGTTTTTT,CASSYDLSDEKLFF,-,TRBV11-2,TRBJ1-4,-
TGTGCCAGCTCAGGAAGGACAGGCACTGAAGCTTTCTTT,CASSGRTGTEAFF,TRBD1,TRBV18,TRBJ1-1,-
TGTGCCAGCAGCCGAACAGGGGCAGGTCAGCCCCAGCATTTT,CASSRTGAGQPQHF,TRBD1,TRBV28,TRBJ1-5,-
TGTGCCACCCGGGCGGGACTGGCTATGGATACGCAGTATTTT,CATRAGLAMDTQYF,-,TRBV6-6,TRBJ2-3,-